This T cell receptor (beta chain) originates from a study of shared clonotypes between healthy human individuals. Sequenced by immunoSEQ multiplex PCR; TCRdb stores in-frame clones only, minus some. The sample records around 1.1 million clones, about 72% being singletons. From germline, CDR1 is SGHRS and CDR2 YFSETQ. This CDR3 is built from 14 residues. With 4 bases removed from V and 1 base from J, the gap between germline ends came to 11 bases. The TCR comes from a man aged 18 to 30 in good health. Some clones in this sample may be carry-over from other donors' samples. The genes are TRBV5-1 and TRBJ1-2; no clear D gene. Specimen: memory CD4+ T cells from PBMCs. As for subset: CD45RA-negative fraction. The DNA for the CDR3 is TGCGCCAGCAGCCCGGTACCCGGTAACTATGGCTACACCTTC. It specifies CASSPVPGNYGYTF.